This T cell receptor (beta chain) comes out of a study of blood T cell repertoires in COVID-19. At the level of the study: Some COVID-19 samples were acute and others convalescent; all came from the United States, Italy and Spain. Sources were T cells, B-cell-depleted T cells, or PBMCs; the material itself was cDNA or gDNA.

Germline-derived CDR1 and CDR2 are SEHNR and FQNEAQ (reference sequence). The CDR3 runs 15 residues. The ends lost 1 base at V and 2 bases at J; junction bases unmatched: 4. In the authors' workflow: Amplification from reference gene primers served as the basis for estimated nucleated cell counts. Method: immunoSEQ multiplex PCR; TCRdb's copy keeps in-frame clones and lacks some. The V and J calls and clone size are taken from that table; D and trimming were inferred from the DNA. Of some 89,000 clones in the sample, 65% to 85% are singletons; the top ten hold 4% to 5.5%. The chain combines TRBV7-9 with TRBJ2-7, with TRBD2 identical over 8 bases. This TCR was recovered from a man between 60 and 75 years old with acute or convalescent COVID-19. Sequenced input: peripheral blood. The CDR3 DNA reads as TGTGCCAGCAGCTTAGTTAGTAGCGGGACCTACGAGCAGTACTTC. It is translated as CASSLVSSGTYEQYF.